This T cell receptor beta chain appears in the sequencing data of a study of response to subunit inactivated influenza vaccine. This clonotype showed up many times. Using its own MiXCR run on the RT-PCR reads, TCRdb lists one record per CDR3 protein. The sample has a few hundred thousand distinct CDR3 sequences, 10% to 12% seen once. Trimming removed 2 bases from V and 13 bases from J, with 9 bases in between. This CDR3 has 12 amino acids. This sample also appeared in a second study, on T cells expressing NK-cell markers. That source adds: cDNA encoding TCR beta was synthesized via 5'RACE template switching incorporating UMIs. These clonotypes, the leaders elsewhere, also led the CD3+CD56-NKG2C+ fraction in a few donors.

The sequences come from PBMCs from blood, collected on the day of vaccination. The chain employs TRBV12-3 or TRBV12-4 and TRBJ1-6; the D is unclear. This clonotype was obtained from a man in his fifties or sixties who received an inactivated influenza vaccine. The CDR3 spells CASSLNGQPLHF. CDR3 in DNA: TGTGCCAGCAGTTTAAATGGGCAGCCCCTCCACTTT.